This TCR beta chain was recovered during a study of blood T cell repertoires in COVID-19. Overall study: The study drew acute and convalescent COVID-19 samples from the United States, Italy and Spain.

Clones were read by immunoSEQ multiplex PCR, and TCRdb kept only the in-frame ones, dropping some. This sample has about 170,000 clones; roughly 86% occur once, and the top ten carry over 2%. This CDR3 spans 15 amino acids. Germline values: CDR1 SGHDN, CDR2 FVKESK. J was trimmed by 2 bases and V by 4 bases; bases with no gene match: 6. The clonotype was recovered from an elderly woman with COVID-19, enrolled during active disease. The chain links TRBV14 to TRBJ2-5, with 8 positions matching TRBD1. Sequences were obtained from peripheral blood. The CDR3 bases are TGTGCCAGCAGCCCGCAGGGGGCGCGACAAGAGACCCAGTACTTC. Translated, it gives CASSPQGARQETQYF.